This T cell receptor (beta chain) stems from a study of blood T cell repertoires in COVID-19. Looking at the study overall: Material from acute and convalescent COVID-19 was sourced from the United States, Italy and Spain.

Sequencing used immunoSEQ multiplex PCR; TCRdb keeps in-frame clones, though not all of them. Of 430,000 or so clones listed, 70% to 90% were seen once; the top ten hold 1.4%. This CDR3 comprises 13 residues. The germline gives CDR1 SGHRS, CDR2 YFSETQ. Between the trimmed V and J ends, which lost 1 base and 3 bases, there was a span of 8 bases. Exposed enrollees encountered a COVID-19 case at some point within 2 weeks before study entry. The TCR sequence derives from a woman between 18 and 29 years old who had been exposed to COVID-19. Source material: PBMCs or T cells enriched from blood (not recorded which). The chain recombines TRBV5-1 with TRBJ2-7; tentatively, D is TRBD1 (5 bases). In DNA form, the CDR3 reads TGCGCCAGCAGCTTGCCAGGGTACTACGAGCAGTACTTC. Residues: CASSLPGYYEQYF.